Below, 30 T cell receptor delta chains from the same sample are listed, as sequenced in a study of delta chains in infants with herpesvirus infections. TCR cDNA was made from PBMC RNA with gamma- and delta-chain-specific primers. TCRdb re-called clones from the RT-PCR reads using CATT. The repertoire consists of approximately 600 delta-chain clones, with 2.5% to 3% occurring once and the leading ten covering less than 35%. The sample was peripheral blood, taken at time point 3 of longitudinal follow-up. The receptors were gathered from a human donor who was a Ugandan infant, either HIV-exposed or HIV-unexposed (not recorded which).

Relative to its sample, this clone is medium-sized. This sequence is one base from a far larger clone and is likely a read error. The chain joins TRDV1 to TRDJ1; 9 bases align to TRDD3. The CDR3 consists of 20 residues. V was clipped by 2 bases and J by 2 bases; unmatched bases: 18. The V gene's germline CDR1 is TSWWSYY and CDR2 QGS. The CDR3, as DNA: TGTGCTCTTGGGGAAGCTTTTCCTGCCTCTTGGGGGATATGGACCGATAAACTCATCTTT. This gives the protein CALGEAFPASWGIWTDKLIF.

This clone was detected a few times. A much bigger clone sits one base away, suggesting this may be a read error. The chain couples TRDV3 to TRDJ1; 8 nucleotides align to TRDD3. CDR1 is TVYSNPD, CDR2 GDNSRS, per germline (reference sequence). The CDR3 runs to 23 residues. J was trimmed by 3 bases and V by 5 bases; bases with no gene match: 38. CDR3 nucleotide sequence: TGTGCCCCAAAATTTAGGGATACGCGCACTTATGGATCTTTTTTCAATCAATCCGATAAACTCATCTTT. This sequence encodes CAPKFRDTRTYGSFFNQSDKLIF.

Sample share makes this clone large. Distinct nucleotide sequences in the sample also encode this CDR3. The rearrangement uses TRDV3 and TRDJ1, with TRDD3 matching over 12 bases. CDR1 and CDR2 from the germline V gene are TVYSNPD and GDNSRS (reference sequence). The V segment lost 5 bases and the J segment 4 bases; nucleotides outside the gene matches: 11. This CDR3 region has 15 residues. The CDR3 loop is CAHVLGDTRSDKLIF. The CDR3 coding sequence is TGTGCCCACGTACTGGGGGATACAAGGAGCGATAAACTCATCTTT.

This clone is labeled large. The V gene is TRAV14/DV4, the J gene TRDJ1; TRDD3 matches 11 bases. Germline V gives CDR1 TSDPSYG, CDR2 QGSYDQQN (reference sequence). The trim removed 6 bases at V and 0 bases at J, leaving 6 bases unmatched. The CDR3 totals 16 residues. The CDR3 DNA is TGTGCAATGAGCGTGGGGGATACGCCCTACACCGATAAACTCATCTTT. Its protein product is CAMSVGDTPYTDKLIF.

Notes on this clone: This likely stems from a read error, as it lies one base from a far larger clone. The chain couples TRDV1 to TRDJ1; 11 bases match TRDD3. CDR3 length: 18 residues. The germline V gene encodes CDR1 TSWWSYY and CDR2 QGS. The CDR3 region is CALGDHDWGIRGTDKRIF. The CDR3, as DNA: TGTGCTCTTGGGGATCACGACTGGGGGATAAGGGGTACCGATAAACGCATCTTT.

By sample fraction, this clone is large. J is TRDJ2 and V is TRDV2; 9 bases fit TRDD3. Trimming at V came to 3 bases and at J to 1 base, leaving 2 bases not matched to a gene. The CDR3 contains 15 residues. Germline V gene sequence: CDR1 GEAIGNYY, CDR2 EKD. The CDR3 nucleotides read TGTGCCTGTGACCTACTGGGGGATTTGACAGCACAACTCTTCTTT. Translating it yields CACDLLGDLTAQLFF.

This clone appeared a few times. TCRdb's protein for this DNA is that of a much larger clone and differs from the translation at residue 8, likely a read error; the protein shown is the DNA translation. The genes are TRDV2 and TRDJ3, with 8 bases fitting TRDD3. Germline V lookup: CDR1 GEAIGNYY, CDR2 EKD. Trimming at V came to 0 bases and at J to 4 bases, leaving 10 bases not matched to a gene. The CDR3 has 19 residues. The CDR3 nucleotides read TGTGCCTGTGACACCGTGCGGAGGGATACGCGATGGGACACCCGACAGATGTTTTTC. Translating it yields CACDTVRRDTRWDTRQMFF.

By share of the sample, this clone is large. The rearrangement links TRDV1 to TRDJ1, with 9 bases fitting TRDD3. V lost 5 bases and J lost 8; bases outside the gene matches: 12. This CDR3 comprises 15 residues. Germline V gene lookup returns CDR1 TSWWSYY and CDR2 QGS. CDR3 in amino acids: CALGPPCTGGQKLIF. As DNA, the CDR3 is TGTGCTCTTGGGCCCCCTTGTACTGGGGGACAAAAACTCATCTTT.

This clone is large within its sample. This CDR3 is also generated by other DNA sequences in the sample. The chain uses TRDV1 and TRDJ4; D ambiguous. This CDR3 spans 12 amino acids. CDR1 is TSWWSYY, CDR2 QGS, per germline. Trimming cost V 0 bases and J 2 bases, with 4 bases left between them. The CDR3 region has the DNA TGTGCTCTTGGGGAACTAGCAAGACCCCTGATCTTT. This sequence encodes CALGELARPLIF.

In its sample, this clone was seen a few times. This could be a read error, since a much larger clone is one nucleotide away. The chain is built from TRDV1 and TRDJ4; TRDD3 agrees at 11 bases. Germline assignment: CDR1 TSWWSYY and CDR2 QGS. The CDR3 has 19 amino acids. The DNA for the CDR3 is TGTGCTCTTGGGGAGCGACTTCCAGACTGGGGGATAACGGCCAGACACCTGATCTTT. It specifies CALGERLPDWGITARHLIF.

Judged by abundance, this clone is large. V is TRDV1 and J is TRDJ1, with 8 bases lining up with TRDD3. The V gene end was trimmed by 2 bases and the J gene end by 3 bases; junction bases not matched to a gene: 35. Germline V gene lookup returns CDR1 TSWWSYY and CDR2 QGS. CDR3 size: 25 residues. The CDR3, as DNA: TGTGCTCTTGGGGAAATAACCCTCTGCCATACTGGGGGCCCCCAGGCGAAGGGCGATTCCGATAAACTCATCTTT. Its protein product is CALGEITLCHTGGPQAKGDSDKLIF.

By frequency in the sample, this clone is large. The chain has TRDV1 and TRDJ1; 7 bases line up with TRDD3. The germline gives CDR1 TSWWSYY, CDR2 QGS. The V segment lost 4 bases and the J segment 0 bases; nucleotides outside the gene matches: 17. The length of the CDR3 is 19 residues. CDR3 sequence (DNA): TGTGCTCTTGGGGGCTTCTCCCGCTGGGGGTCCATGTACACCGATAAACTCATCTTT. This translates into CALGGFSRWGSMYTDKLIF.

As to this clone: Just one base apart from a much larger clone, this may be a read error. The chain combines TRDV1 with TRDJ1; no firm D call. Trimming removed 4 bases from V and 6 bases from J, with 24 bases in between. The germline CDR1 and CDR2 sequences are TSWWSYY and QGS. The CDR3 runs to 17 residues. CDR3 nucleotide sequence: TGTGCTCTTGGGGCACTTGGAGGCCGAGTCAGGGGCCATAAACTCATCTTT. Translated, it gives CALGALGGRVRGHKLIF.

Only a few counts were recorded for this clone. This DNA's translation and the protein TCRdb lists, from a much larger clone, do not match at residue 11, likely due to a read error; the protein shown is translated from the DNA. The CDR3 nucleotides are TGTGCTCTTGGGGAAGTAAGTAGATGGGCCCACGGGATACGCGGAGGCGATAAACTCATCTTT. Amino acids: CALGEVSRWAHGIRGGDKLIF. This chain connects TRDV1 to TRDJ1; 8 bases match TRDD3. Losses at the gene ends were 2 bases for V and 4 bases for J; bases not matched to a gene: 24. Germline CDR1 TSWWSYY, CDR2 QGS. The CDR3 is 21 residues long.

This clone occurred a few times. A read error is likely here: a far larger clone is one base away. V gene TRDV2 combines with J gene TRDJ1; D not certain. The CDR3 extends over 15 amino acids. V lost 0 bases and J 2 bases, leaving 12 bases between the germline ends. CDR1 is GEAIGNYY and CDR2 is EKD in the germline V gene. DNA of the CDR3: TGTGCCTGTGACACCGATATCGGGTCTACCGATAAACTCATCTTT. This sequence encodes CACDTDIGSTDKLIF.

This clone was counted a few times. Since a far larger clone is one base different, this is likely a read error. Other DNA sequences in this specimen translate into the identical CDR3. V and J are TRDV1 and TRDJ2, with TRDD3 matching over 8 bases. V was clipped by 4 bases and J by 6 bases; unmatched bases: 31. The germline V gene encodes CDR1 TSWWSYY and CDR2 QGS. This CDR3 has 23 amino acids. CDR3 amino acids: CALGVPILGGGDTLGNLPAQLFF. In nucleotides, the CDR3 is TGTGCTCTTGGGGTCCCAATTCTTGGGGGTGGGGATACTTTGGGAAACCTCCCAGCACAACTCTTCTTT.

This clone was found a few times. TCRdb's listed protein matches a much larger clone and diverges from this DNA's translation at residue 7, likely through a read error; the protein shown comes from the DNA. This chain joins TRDV1 and TRDJ1; 13 positions agree with TRDD3. Trimming took 4 bases from V and 5 from J; bases not matched to a gene: 31. The CDR3 consists of 24 residues. Per the germline V gene, CDR1 is TSWWSYY and CDR2 is QGS. The CDR3 DNA follows: TGTGCTCTTGGGGGACTGGTCTTTCCTCTTCGGGTATTGACTGGGGGATACGCCCCTGATAAACTCATCTTT. Its translation is CALGGLVFPLRVLTGGYAPDKLIF.

This clone appeared a few times. The chain employs TRDV1 and TRDJ1, with D perhaps TRDD2 (8 bases). This CDR3 contains 23 residues. From germline, CDR1 is TSWWSYY and CDR2 QGS. V gave up 5 bases and J gave up 1 base, with 38 bases separating them. Here the CDR3 reads CALGNTAFLRERWLGGLTDKLIF. The CDR3 DNA follows: TGTGCTCTTGGGAACACGGCCTTCCTAAGAGAACGGTGGCTGGGGGGCCTCACCGATAAACTCATCTTT.

This clone came up a few times. This may come from a read error, since a much larger clone is one base off. In DNA, the CDR3 is TGTGCTCCTGGGGAAACAGCCCCCTTTAAGGGGTGGTACACCGATAAACTCATCTTT. This codes for CAPGETAPFKGWYTDKLIF. The chain carries TRDV1 and TRDJ1, with D possibly TRDD3 on 6 matching bases. Germline V gives CDR1 TSWWSYY, CDR2 QGS. This CDR3 has 19 residues.

This clone has a handful of counts. The translation of this DNA and the TCRdb protein of a much larger clone differ at residue 15, probably owing to a read error; the protein shown here is translated from the DNA. The rearrangement uses TRDV1 and TRDJ1, with a possible D match to TRDD3 (5 bases). CDR1 and CDR2 from the germline V gene are TSWWSYY and QGS. Trimming removed 1 base at V and 8 bases at J, with 32 bases between. CDR3 length equals 20 residues. CDR3 sequence (DNA): TGTGCTCTTGGGGAACATTCGGGTTACGGGGGTAATGATTGGAGCCGAAAACTCATCTTT. Encoded protein: CALGEHSGYGGNDWSRKLIF.

This CDR3 reads CALGDAPRGGIRPKRAAWDTDKLIF. As DNA, the CDR3 is TGTGCTCTTGGGGATGCACCCAGAGGGGGGATACGGCCGAAAAGAGCAGCCTGGGACACCGATAAACTCATCTTT. V is TRDV1 and J is TRDJ1; 10 nucleotides agree with TRDD3. The J gene was not available in TCRdb and was assigned here by matching the DNA to germline segments. This CDR3 spans 25 amino acids. CDR1 TSWWSYY and CDR2 QGS come from the germline V gene. With V trimmed by 3 bases and J by 0 bases, 31 bases remained unmatched.

In this sample, this clone turned up a few times. The rearrangement joins TRDV1 to TRDJ1; 11 bases are a match to TRDD3. The J gene comes from matching the DNA to germline here; TCRdb lacks it. V shed 4 bases and J 0 bases; nucleotides not matched to a gene: 22. CDR3 length equals 22 residues. The V gene's germline CDR1 is TSWWSYY and CDR2 QGS. The DNA for the CDR3 is TGTGCTCTTGGGGGAGCCCTAAGAGGCCCTGTACGCTGGGGGATACACACCGATAAACTCATCTTT. It yields the protein CALGGALRGPVRWGIHTDKLIF.

This clone was detected only a few times. The protein in TCRdb stems from a much larger clone and differs at residue 17 from this DNA's translation, likely a read error; here the protein is translated from the DNA. The chain's CDR3 is CAVISLTFPILGAPYTNKLIF. CDR3 DNA: TGTGCTGTGATCTCATTGACTTTTCCTATCCTGGGGGCACCGTACACCAATAAACTCATCTTT. The J gene corresponds to TRDJ1; a V gene call is absent; no DNA check was done on the table's D call, TRDD3. CDR3 length equals 21 residues.

A word on this clone: With only one base between it and a far larger clone, this is likely a read error. Different DNA sequences within this sample yield the same CDR3. The V and J genes are TRDV1 and TRDJ1; 9 nucleotides align to TRDD3. The length of the CDR3 is 20 residues. In germline, CDR1 is TSWWSYY, CDR2 QGS. Trimming removed 2 bases from V and 2 bases from J; junction bases left unmatched: 18. CDR3 sequence: CALGEAFPTSWGIWTDKLIF. The CDR3 DNA follows: TGTGCTCTTGGGGAAGCTTTCCCTACCTCTTGGGGGATATGGACCGATAAACTCATCTTT.

Concerning this clone itself: The amino acid sequence in TCRdb belongs to a much larger clone and departs from this DNA's translation at residue 13, likely a sequencing read error; the sequence shown is translated from the DNA. The chain has TRDV1 and TRDJ1; D is perhaps TRDD2 or TRDD3 (5 bases each). Looked up from germline, CDR1 is TSWWSYY and CDR2 is QGS. The germline V and J ends were trimmed by 2 bases and 4 bases, with 32 bases remaining between them. The CDR3 is 21 amino acids. CDR3 in DNA: TGTGCTCTTGGGGAAGTAAGTAGATGGGCCTACGGGATGCGCGGAGGCGATAAACTCATCTTT. Protein: CALGEVSRWAYGMRGGDKLIF.

This clone has only a few counts. TCRdb lists the protein of a much larger clone for this DNA, which differs at residue 3, so this is likely a read error; the protein given here is translated from the DNA itself. V is TRDV1 and J is TRDJ1; D assignment may be TRDD2 or TRDD3 (6 bases each). The CDR3 contains 19 residues. Germline lookup yields CDR1 TSWWSYY and CDR2 QGS. The CDR3: CAPGELGVPSYEYTDKLIF. CDR3 DNA sequence: TGTGCTCCTGGGGAATTAGGAGTTCCCTCCTACGAGTACACCGATAAACTCATCTTT.

In regard to this clone: TCRdb's protein, taken from a much larger clone, differs from this DNA's translation at residue 15, likely owing to a read error; the protein displayed comes from the DNA. The chain joins TRDV1 to TRDJ1; 8 bases fit TRDD3. The CDR3 totals 21 residues. Unmatched junction bases numbered 24, after V lost 2 bases and J lost 4 bases. Germline V CDR1 and CDR2: TSWWSYY, QGS. The CDR3: CALGEVSRWAYGIREGDKLIF. The CDR3 DNA sequence: TGTGCTCTTGGGGAAGTAAGTAGATGGGCCTACGGGATACGCGAAGGCGATAAACTCATCTTT.

This clone is deemed medium-sized. One end of the junction fails to match germline, which may point to a read error. The sample contains more than one DNA sequence encoding this CDR3. The genes are TRDV1 and TRDJ4; unclear D gene. Germline lookup yields CDR1 TSWWSYY and CDR2 QGS. This CDR3 has 12 amino acids. This chain's CDR3 is CALGELARPLIF. Here the CDR3 DNA reads TGTGCTCTTGGGGAACTAGCAAGACCACTGATCTTT.

By frequency in the sample, this clone is medium-sized. The gene calls are TRDV1 and TRDJ1; D unclear. Germline loops: CDR1 TSWWSYY, CDR2 QGS. Trimming pared 4 bases from V and 2 bases from J, leaving 5 bases between. This CDR3 has 12 residues. In DNA, the CDR3 is TGTGCTCTTGGGGTTCTTACCGATAAACTCATCTTT. This gives the protein CALGVLTDKLIF.

Remarks on this clone: It differs at one base from a far larger clone, so likely a read error. The V gene is TRDV1, the J gene TRDJ4; D remains ambiguous. The length of the CDR3 is 12 residues. V dropped 0 bases and J dropped 3 bases, with 5 bases sitting between them. Per the germline V gene, CDR1 is TSWWSYY and CDR2 is QGS. The CDR3 spells CALGELAGPLIF. The CDR3 DNA sequence: TGTGCTCTTGGGGAACTAGCAGGACCCCTGATCTTT.